The 17 T cell receptor beta chains below all came from one sample that was sequenced in a study of monozygotic twins with inflammatory bowel disease. From its re-call of the 5' RACE reads, TCRdb lists each CDR3 protein once, without DNA. In total, the table holds hundreds of thousands of distinct CDR3 sequences. Material for sequencing was blood. Receptors were obtained from a human donor with ulcerative colitis or Crohn's disease, or a healthy co-twin of an affected twin (not recorded which).

The chain couples TRBV15 to TRBJ2-1. This CDR3 region has 14 residues. Per the germline V gene, CDR1 is LNHNV and CDR2 is YYDKDF (reference sequence). CDR3 amino acids: CATRGEPAYNEQFF. Filled out from reference TRBV15 and TRBJ2-1, the complete variable domain reads DAMVIQNPRYQVTQFGKPVTLSCSQTLNHNVMYWYQQKSSQAPKLLFHYYDKDFNNEADTPDNFQSRRPNTSFCFLDIRSPGLGDTAMYLCATRGEPAYNEQFFGPGTRLTVL.

The CDR3 is CSAQTGSGETQYF. J is TRBJ2-5 and V is TRBV20-1; TCRdb gives TRBD1 as the D gene, but with no DNA this cannot be confirmed. The CDR3 is 13 amino acids. Germline values: CDR1 DFQATT, CDR2 SNEGSKA (reference sequence).

The chain employs TRBV29-1 and TRBJ1-2; with no DNA, the TCRdb D assignment of TRBD1 cannot be verified. Germline-derived CDR1 and CDR2 are SQVTM and ANQGSEA. This CDR3 comprises 13 residues. The CDR3 sequence: CSVELSGQSGYTF.

The chain is built from TRBV24-1 and TRBJ2-1; the D call from TCRdb, TRBD1, cannot be confirmed without DNA. CDR1 and CDR2 (germline): KGHDR, SFDVKD. The CDR3 covers 13 residues. The CDR3: CATSDRSGGGQFF.

The chain links TRBV6-5 to TRBJ2-7. This CDR3 has 14 amino acids. CDR1 is MNHEY and CDR2 is SVGAGI in the germline V gene. This chain's CDR3 is CASSYPGGSYEQYF.

The chain joins TRBV6-5 to TRBJ2-3. Germline CDR1 and CDR2: MNHEY and SVGAGI. The CDR3 contains 19 residues. CDR3 sequence reads: CASSYSVDIPISSTDTQYF.

The chain couples TRBV11-2 to TRBJ1-1; without DNA, the TCRdb call of TRBD1 cannot be checked. This CDR3 has 18 residues. Germline V gene lookup returns CDR1 SGHAT and CDR2 FQNNGV. The CDR3 region is CASSLDRYGAGGYTEAFF. Looking up the rest from reference TRBV11-2 and TRBJ1-1 gives the full variable domain: EAGVAQSPRYKIIEKRQSVAFWCNPISGHATLYWYQQILGQGPKLLIQFQNNGVVDDSQLPKDRFSAERLKGVDSTLKIQPAKLEDSAVYLCASSLDRYGAGGYTEAFFGQGTRLTVV.

The chain uses TRBV7-2 and TRBJ2-7; TCRdb reports TRBD1, a call that lacks DNA to check it against. CDR3 length: 15 residues. Germline assignment: CDR1 SGHTA and CDR2 FQGNSA. CDR3 region: CASSYAGTSGYEQYF.

This rearrangement joins TRBV20-1 to TRBJ1-5; the TRBD1 assignment by TCRdb is unverifiable without DNA. This CDR3 contains 15 residues. From germline, CDR1 is DFQATT and CDR2 SNEGSKA (reference sequence). CDR3 sequence: CSARVSGAGNQPQHF.

The V gene is TRBV28, the J gene TRBJ1-1; checking the TCRdb D call of TRBD1 is not possible without DNA. Germline V lookup: CDR1 MDHEN, CDR2 SYDVKM. The CDR3 runs 12 residues. The chain's CDR3 is CASRGGFREAFF.

The CDR3 sequence: CASSLGLAGGGADTQYF. The chain combines TRBV7-7 with TRBJ2-3; TCRdb selects TRBD2, and the lack of DNA leaves this call unchecked. CDR1 and CDR2 from the germline V gene are SSHAT and FNYEAQ (reference sequence). This CDR3 contains 17 residues.

This chain links TRBV18 with TRBJ2-3. Germline V gives CDR1 KGHSH, CDR2 LQKENI. The CDR3 is 13 residues long. The CDR3 is CASSPGSTDTQYF.

The CDR3: CASSSTSGPREQFF. The genes are TRBV7-7 and TRBJ2-1; TCRdb names TRBD2, which stays unverified in the absence of DNA. Germline V lookup: CDR1 SSHAT, CDR2 FNYEAQ (reference sequence). This CDR3 is built from 14 residues. The full variable domain, rest sourced from reference TRBV7-7 and TRBJ2-1, is GAGVSQSPRYKVTKRGQDVTLRCDPISSHATLYWYQQALGQGPEFLTYFNYEAQPDKSGLPSDRFSAERPEGSISTLTIQRTEQRDSAMYRCASSSTSGPREQFFGPGTRLTVL.

The V call is TRBV9, the J call TRBJ1-5; lacking DNA, the TRBD1 call made by TCRdb goes unchecked. CDR3 length: 16 amino acids. CDR1 SGDLS and CDR2 YYNGEE come from the germline V gene. This CDR3 is CASSPDPGISNQPQHF.

The J gene is TRBJ2-5, the V gene TRBV7-3; TCRdb's D call of TRBD1 is untestable without DNA. There are 15 residues in the CDR3. CDR1 SGHTA and CDR2 FQGTGA come from the germline V gene. CDR3 amino acids: CASSFYAGEGETQYF.

The V gene is TRBV6-5, the J gene TRBJ1-2; TCRdb names TRBD1, which stays unverified in the absence of DNA. This CDR3 has 13 amino acids. CDR1 MNHEY and CDR2 SVGAGI come from the germline V gene. CDR3 region: CASSNPPGYGYTF.

The chain links TRBV7-9 to TRBJ1-1. Germline V lookup: CDR1 SEHNR, CDR2 FQNEAQ (reference sequence). The CDR3 loop spans 14 amino acids. The CDR3 loop is CASSHYTGGERAFF.